A single sample gave rise to the 10 T cell receptor beta chains below, sequenced in a study of T cell responses to AZD1222 COVID-19 vaccine. Method: immunoSEQ multiplex PCR; TCRdb's copy keeps in-frame clones and lacks some. This table has some 150,000 clones, approximately 87% appearing once. The sequencing here drew on peripheral blood, taken on day 0 of MenACWY control vaccination. The source of these receptors is an adult in good health.

The V and J genes are TRBV7-2 and TRBJ1-2, with a tentative D call TRBD1 (6 bases). With 2 bases removed from V and 4 bases from J, the gap between germline ends came to 14 bases. CDR3 length equals 15 residues. The germline V gene has CDR1 SGHTA and CDR2 FQGNSA. The CDR3 reads CASSLYIAGAYGYTF. For the CDR3, the DNA is TGTGCCAGCAGCTTATATATTGCGGGGGCCTATGGCTACACCTTC. The full variable domain, in which reference TRBV7-2 and TRBJ1-2 provide the parts outside the CDR3, is GAGVSQSPSNKVTEKGKDVELRCDPISGHTALYWYRQSLGQGLEFLIYFQGNSAPDKSGLPSDRFSAERTGGSVSTLTIQRTQQEDSAVYLCASSLYIAGAYGYTFGSGTRLTVV.

V usage is TRBV18 and J usage is TRBJ1-1; D gene ambiguous. V dropped 1 base and J dropped 5 bases, with 14 bases sitting between them. Germline loops: CDR1 KGHSH, CDR2 LQKENI. This CDR3 contains 15 residues. The CDR3: CASSPQTGKLTEAFF. Here the CDR3 DNA reads TGTGCCAGCTCACCACAGACTGGGAAACTGACTGAAGCTTTCTTT.

The V and J genes are TRBV11-3 and TRBJ2-7; 7 bases are a match to TRBD2. V lost 5 bases, J lost 0 bases, and 7 bases stayed unmatched. The CDR3 runs to 15 residues. Germline assignment: CDR1 SGHNT and CDR2 YENEEA. This CDR3 is CASSTSAGFSYEQYF. The CDR3 coding sequence is TGTGCCAGCAGCACCTCAGCGGGGTTCTCCTACGAGCAGTACTTC.

The gene calls are TRBV18 and TRBJ1-4, with 10 bases aligning to TRBD1. The J segment lost 8 bases and the V segment lost 3 bases, leaving 3 bases of the junction unmatched. The CDR3 has 14 amino acids. Germline CDR1 is KGHSH and CDR2 is LQKENI. CDR3 amino acids: CASSPTGGYEKLFF. The CDR3 bases are TGTGCCAGCTCACCGACAGGGGGCTACGAAAAACTGTTTTTT.

The chain is built from TRBV3-1 (or the pseudogene TRBV3-2) and TRBJ1-4, with D perhaps matching TRBD1 (5 bases). Germline CDR1 LGHDT, CDR2 YNNKEL (reference sequence). This CDR3 has 16 residues. V lost 3 bases to trimming and J lost 8 bases, with 19 bases between them. CDR3 loop: CASSHAGEGQWEKLFF. In nucleotides, the CDR3 is TGTGCCAGCAGCCATGCCGGAGAGGGGCAGTGGGAAAAACTGTTTTTT.

This chain links TRBV24-1 with TRBJ1-1; 9 positions agree with TRBD1. The germline V gene encodes CDR1 KGHDR and CDR2 SFDVKD. Trimming took 3 bases from V and 1 from J; bases not matched to a gene: 2. This CDR3 is built from 15 residues. In nucleotides, the CDR3 is TGTGCCACCAGTGATGGACAGGGGCGGAACACTGAAGCTTTCTTT. This encodes CATSDGQGRNTEAFF.

In nucleotides, the CDR3 is TGTGCCAGCAGGGGCCAGTTGGTTCTAAACTATGGCTACACCTTC. It translates to CASRGQLVLNYGYTF. This sequence joins TRBV6-5 and TRBJ1-2; the D is unclear. Trimming cost V 6 bases and J 2 bases, with 16 bases left between them. Germline-derived CDR1 and CDR2 are MNHEY and SVGAGI. The CDR3 is 15 residues long.

The CDR3 here is CASSEWLFGISTDTQYF. The CDR3 nucleotides are TGTGCCAGCAGTGAATGGTTGTTTGGTATTAGCACAGATACGCAGTATTTT. This chain uses TRBV6-1 with TRBJ2-3, with no clear D. V was trimmed by 2 bases and J by 0 bases, leaving 15 bases between them. The length of the CDR3 is 17 residues. Germline CDR1 MNHNS, CDR2 SASEGT.

This chain uses TRBV5-1 with TRBJ1-3, with TRBD1 matching over 8 bases. Germline V lookup: CDR1 SGHRS, CDR2 YFSETQ. V was pared by 4 bases and J by 6 bases, with 6 bases of the junction left unmatched. This CDR3 contains 14 residues. The CDR3 coding sequence is TGCGCCAGCAGCCTAGGACAGGGAATAAACACCATATATTTT. It translates to CASSLGQGINTIYF. The variable domain in full, completed from reference TRBV5-1 and TRBJ1-3, reads KAGVTQTPRYLIKTRGQQVTLSCSPISGHRSVSWYQQTPGQGLQFLFEYFSETQRNKGNFPGRFSGRQFSNSRSEMNVSTLELGDSALYLCASSLGQGINTIYFGEGSWLTVV.

The V call is TRBV6-4, the J call TRBJ1-2; weak D call: TRBD1 (5 bases). The CDR3 spans 15 residues. The V end was cut by 2 bases, the J end by 5 bases, with 15 bases between. From germline, CDR1 is MRHNA and CDR2 SNTAGT. CDR3 nucleotide sequence: TGTGCCAGCAGTGACACCCGCTGGGGCCTATATGGCTACACCTTC. It yields the protein CASSDTRWGLYGYTF.